This T cell receptor beta chain was identified during a study of blood T cell repertoires in COVID-19. At the level of the study: Samples of COVID-19 (acute and convalescent) were obtained from the United States, Italy and Spain.

Original processing methods: Reference gene primers were amplified, and this amplification served to estimate nucleated cell counts. TCRdb's table, derived via immunoSEQ multiplex PCR, lists solely in-frame clones and lacks some. V and J calls and clone size come straight from that table; D and trimming were deduced from the DNA. Of 140,000 or so clones in the sample, roughly 84% are singletons; the top ten hold 8% to 9%. The length of the CDR3 is 15 residues. V was shortened by 1 base and J by 3 bases, with 12 bases between the two germline ends. In germline, CDR1 is SEHNR, CDR2 FQNEAQ (reference sequence). Patients in Seattle were enrolled during active infection, then followed longitudinally.

The material sequenced was peripheral blood. This chain connects TRBV7-9 to TRBJ1-2; D is perhaps TRBD1 (5 bases). The TCR comes from a man aged 25-45 years with COVID-19, enrolled during active disease. The CDR3 loop reads CASSLGRGVHYGYTF. CDR3 DNA: TGTGCCAGCAGCTTAGGCCGGGGGGTCCACTATGGCTACACCTTC.